The present TCR beta chain was sequenced within a study of beta chain features in type 1 diabetes. On this clone: Its antigen is unknown.

Findings and caveats of the study: For Type 1 diabetes patients, all four CD4+ subsets carried TCRB CDR3s that were moderately but significantly shorter.

The investigators reverse transcribed all of the isolated RNA, so they sequenced expressed TCRB transcripts. Profiling relied on immunoSEQ multiplex PCR, and the TCRdb table lists in-frame clones only, not all of them. The table has 550,000 to 850,000 clones, about an eighth seen once. The length of the CDR3 is 13 residues. V was trimmed by 8 bases and J by 3 bases, leaving 14 bases between them. Germline-derived CDR1 and CDR2 are GTSNPN and SVGIG (reference sequence). The chain joins TRBV30 to TRBJ1-5; D is unclear. Sequenced sample: naive CD4+ T cells from blood. The source is a man aged 18-30 years with type 1 diabetes. CDR3 amino acids: CAAEWQPNQPQHF. Here the CDR3 DNA reads TGTGCCGCGGAGTGGCAGCCCAATCAGCCCCAGCATTTT.